The present T cell receptor beta chain was sequenced within a study of CD8 T cells in ankylosing spondylitis. There are 16 residues in the CDR3. V was pared by 5 bases and J by 5 bases, with 7 bases of the junction left unmatched. Germline loops: CDR1 SGHTA, CDR2 FQGNSA. Making the TCR beta libraries involved quantitative 5'-RACE with molecular barcodes. TCRdb reanalysed the 5' RACE reads using MiXCR and keeps one entry per CDR3 protein. The table includes more than 600,000 distinct CDR3 sequences, under 20% detected once. Findings and limits, study-wide: Disease-linked clones were reportedly significantly enriched in matched ankylosing spondylitis synovial fluid. A TCR beta motif of about eight highly homologous variants appeared characteristic of ankylosing spondylitis blood.

In regard to this clonotype: What it binds is unknown.

The TCR was taken from a male donor with ankylosing spondylitis. The rearrangement uses TRBV7-2 and TRBJ2-5, with TRBD2 identical over 14 bases. The sequenced material came from blood, either unsorted or a sorted T cell fraction (not recorded which). In nucleotides, the CDR3 is TGTGCCAGCAGCCCTGGACTAGCGGGAGGTGAGGAGACCCAGTACTTC. The encoded protein is CASSPGLAGGEETQYF.